Sequencing of this TCR beta chain was carried out in a study of shared clonotypes between healthy human individuals. Study-wide points: Compared with memory subsets, naive subsets generally had larger estimated richness. Sharing across several donors was seen in 4.5% to 5.5% of naive CD4 clonotypes.

All the donors were Caucasian adults who lived in Nashville, Tennessee. Each subset's genomic DNA was shared equally among a number of immunoSEQ plates. The assay was immunoSEQ multiplex PCR, and TCRdb's table has in-frame clones only and misses some. This sample yields around 1.4 million clones, of which about 98.5% are seen a single time; 0.36% belongs to the top ten. This CDR3 region has 14 residues. Germline-derived CDR1 and CDR2 are GTSNPN and SVGIG (reference sequence). Trimming removed 1 base from V and 0 bases from J, with 7 bases in between. This clone was detected once. No antigen is known for it.

Material: naive CD4+ T cells sorted from blood. Documented subset: CD45RA+ positively selected. This sequence originates from a man aged 25-40 years in good health. The rearrangement joins TRBV30 to TRBJ2-1; no definite D call. The CDR3 here is CAWSASSSYNEQFF. CDR3 DNA: TGTGCCTGGAGTGCCTCAAGCTCCTACAATGAGCAGTTCTTC.